One and the same sample provided the 23 T cell receptor beta chains below, sequenced in a study of shared clonotypes between healthy human individuals. The repertoire was sequenced with immunoSEQ multiplex PCR; TCRdb's copy has only in-frame clones and lacks some. The sample includes roughly 320,000 clones, more than 75% of them seen just once. Sample: memory CD8+ T cells sorted from blood. Stated subset: CD45RO+ cells pooled with CCR7-negative TemRA cells. The receptors come from a man between 18 and 35 years old in good health.

The chain combines TRBV4-3 with TRBJ2-2; 8 bases fit TRBD2. This CDR3 spans 17 amino acids. The V and J ends lost 0 bases and 7 bases, in that order; junction bases with no gene match: 10. Germline lookup yields CDR1 LGHNA and CDR2 YSLEER. CDR3 in DNA: TGCGCCAGCAGCCAAGATACTACGGGAGGGCCGGACGGGGAGCTGTTTTTT. Amino acids: CASSQDTTGGPDGELFF.

J is TRBJ2-7 and V is TRBV5-6; tentative D call: TRBD1 (6 bases). The CDR3 sequence is 15 residues long. Germline-derived CDR1 and CDR2 are SGHDT and YYEEEE. V shed 0 bases and J shed 1 base, with 11 bases lying between them. The CDR3 loop is CASSLEGDNSYEQYF. CDR3 sequence (DNA): TGTGCCAGCAGCTTGGAAGGGGACAATTCCTACGAGCAGTACTTC.

The chain recombines TRBV5-1 with TRBJ2-5; perhaps TRBD1 as D (5 bases). This CDR3 comprises 15 residues. V dropped 4 bases and J dropped 5 bases, with 18 bases sitting between them. Looked up from germline, CDR1 is SGHRS and CDR2 is YFSETQ. The CDR3 bases are TGCGCCAGCAGCCCCCTTCAGGGAATTCGGGAGACCCAGTACTTC. Translated, it gives CASSPLQGIRETQYF.

This clone is a singleton in its sample. The chain recombines TRBV5-6 with TRBJ1-2, with 8 bases matching TRBD1. The CDR3 is made up of 13 amino acids. Unmatched junction bases numbered 2, after V lost 4 bases and J lost 3 bases. CDR1 SGHDT and CDR2 YYEEEE come from the germline V gene. DNA of the CDR3: TGTGCCAGCAGCCCGACAGGGGACTATGGCTACACCTTC. It is translated as CASSPTGDYGYTF.

The chain carries TRBV9 and TRBJ2-3; TRBD2 agrees at 16 bases. The CDR3 has 19 amino acids. After removal of 0 bases from V and 4 bases from J, the junction contained 8 bases not matched to a gene. The V gene's germline CDR1 is SGDLS and CDR2 YYNGEE. The CDR3 loop is CASSVAWGLAGGPPDTQYF. DNA of the CDR3: TGTGCCAGCAGCGTAGCTTGGGGACTAGCGGGGGGGCCCCCAGATACGCAGTATTTT.

This clone has a single count. The rearrangement uses TRBV4-1 and TRBJ1-2; TRBD1 is a possible D gene (6 bases). The germline CDR1 and CDR2 sequences are MGHRA and YSYEKL. This CDR3 is built from 16 residues. V was pared by 1 base and J by 0 bases, with 12 bases between. The CDR3 spells CASSQVGTLTNYGYTF. In DNA form, the CDR3 reads TGCGCCAGCAGCCAAGTAGGGACACTAACTAACTATGGCTACACCTTC.

This chain joins TRBV7-6 and TRBJ2-7; no definite D call. The ends were cut back, 1 base at V and 0 bases at J, with 10 bases in the middle. The germline CDR1 and CDR2 sequences are SGHVS and FNYEAQ. The CDR3 is 15 amino acids. The CDR3 coding sequence is TGTGCCAGCAGCTTAGGGAACTCATTCTCCTACGAGCAGTACTTC. This gives the protein CASSLGNSFSYEQYF.

The chain recombines TRBV30 with TRBJ1-1; possible D gene TRBD1, 6 bases. From germline, CDR1 is GTSNPN and CDR2 SVGIG (reference sequence). Trimming left V 7 bases short and J 4 bases short, with 7 bases between. This CDR3 has 10 amino acids. This chain's CDR3 is CAYRVTEAFF. The CDR3 DNA reads TGTGCCTACAGGGTCACTGAAGCTTTCTTT.

The chain combines TRBV11-1 with TRBJ2-5; 7 nucleotides align to TRBD1. The trim removed 4 bases at V and 5 bases at J, leaving 7 bases unmatched. The CDR3 runs to 14 residues. Germline CDR1 reads SGHAT; CDR2 reads FQDESV (reference sequence). DNA of the CDR3: TGTGCCAGCAGCTCGACAGGGTTTCTCGAGACCCAGTACTTC. It yields the protein CASSSTGFLETQYF.

V and J are TRBV5-1 and TRBJ2-7, with D maybe TRBD1 (6 bases). V gave up 1 base and J gave up 3 bases, with 11 bases separating them. The CDR3 runs to 14 residues. Germline CDR1 reads SGHRS; CDR2 reads YFSETQ. Here the CDR3 DNA reads TGCGCCAGCAGCTTGACAGGGATAGGCTACGAGCAGTACTTC. Amino acid sequence: CASSLTGIGYEQYF.

This sequence joins TRBV18 and TRBJ2-7; tentatively, D is TRBD1 (5 bases). The CDR3 runs to 14 residues. The ends were cut back, 1 base at V and 5 bases at J, with 12 bases in the middle. Per the germline V gene, CDR1 is KGHSH and CDR2 is LQKENI. In DNA, the CDR3 is TGTGCCAGCTCACCACTCTACAGCAGGGACGAGCAGTACTTC. It yields the protein CASSPLYSRDEQYF.

The chain is built from TRBV7-9 and TRBJ2-5; D is ambiguous. The CDR3 length is 13 residues. Germline CDR1 reads SEHNR; CDR2 reads FQNEAQ (reference sequence). The V gene lost 3 bases and the J gene lost 3 bases, with 8 bases spanning the gap. Here the CDR3 DNA reads TGTGCCAGCAGCTTTCTTGCGGAAGAGACCCAGTACTTC. Its translation is CASSFLAEETQYF.

V usage is TRBV19 and J usage is TRBJ2-6; D is uncertain. V was cut by 8 bases and J by 3 bases, with 8 bases left in between. This CDR3 region has 13 residues. Looked up from germline, CDR1 is LNHDA and CDR2 is SQIVND (reference sequence). This CDR3 is CASGSGGANVLTF. The DNA for the CDR3 is TGTGCCAGTGGTTCCGGTGGGGCCAACGTCCTGACTTTC.

This sequence joins TRBV7-2 and TRBJ2-1, with 9 nucleotides matching TRBD2. V was clipped by 2 bases and J by 5 bases; unmatched bases: 4. The length of the CDR3 is 15 residues. The V gene's germline CDR1 is SGHTA and CDR2 FQGNSA. The CDR3 sequence: CASSLLAGGDNEQFF. DNA of the CDR3: TGTGCCAGCAGCTTATTGGCGGGGGGGGACAATGAGCAGTTCTTC.

The chain combines TRBV7-2 with TRBJ1-2; 7 positions agree with TRBD1. From germline, CDR1 is SGHTA and CDR2 FQGNSA. The junction had 4 bases not matched to a gene; V was cut back by 2 bases and J by 4 bases. The CDR3 extends over 14 amino acids. CDR3 sequence reads: CASSLTGAGYGYTF. The DNA for the CDR3 is TGTGCCAGCAGCTTAACAGGGGCCGGCTATGGCTACACCTTC.

The rearrangement links TRBV11-2 to TRBJ1-3; tentative D call: TRBD1 (5 bases). V lost 2 bases and J lost 5, with 10 bases in between. The V gene's germline CDR1 is SGHAT and CDR2 FQNNGV. The CDR3 is 14 residues long. For the CDR3, the DNA is TGTGCCAGCAGCTTACTCCAGGGAAGAAACACCATATATTTT. Its translation: CASSLLQGRNTIYF.

The sample holds a few counts of this clone. The CDR3 coding sequence is TGTGCCAGCAGCGGGACAGGGACCCCCGGGGAGCTGTTTTTT. Its translation: CASSGTGTPGELFF. V is TRBV6-1 and J is TRBJ2-2, with TRBD1 identical over 9 bases. J lost 6 bases, V lost 6 bases, and 5 bases had no gene match. Looked up from germline, CDR1 is MNHNS and CDR2 is SASEGT. There are 14 residues in the CDR3.

The CDR3 region is CASSFRDRVDQPQHF. The CDR3 DNA reads TGTGCCAGCAGTTTCCGAGACAGGGTTGATCAGCCCCAGCATTTT. This chain links TRBV28 with TRBJ1-5; 7 bases match TRBD1. The junction had 7 bases not matched to a gene; V was cut back by 3 bases and J by 5 bases. The germline CDR1 and CDR2 sequences are MDHEN and SYDVKM. CDR3 length: 15 residues.

The V call is TRBV21-1, the J call TRBJ1-1. TRBV21-1 is termed a pseudogene. The CDR3 contains 16 residues. The CDR3 nucleotides read TGTGCCAGCAGCAAAGACGGGCTCCTCCCGAACACTGAAGCTTTCTTT. Its translation: CASSKDGLLPNTEAFF.

The chain joins TRBV5-6 to TRBJ2-7, with D unclear. The V and J ends lost 4 bases and 1 base respectively, with 12 bases between them. CDR1 is SGHDT and CDR2 is YYEEEE in the germline V gene. This CDR3 is 14 amino acids long. The CDR3 sequence is CASSPVYLSYEQYF. CDR3 sequence (DNA): TGTGCCAGCAGCCCCGTATACCTGTCCTACGAGCAGTACTTC.

The V call is TRBV27, the J call TRBJ1-2; D call uncertain. There are 14 residues in the CDR3. Germline values: CDR1 MNHEY, CDR2 SMNVEV (reference sequence). V was pared by 5 bases and J by 8 bases, with 18 bases between. The CDR3 DNA reads as TGTGCCAGCAGTGGCGGGGTCCCCTCAGCGGGCTACACCTTC. Protein product: CASSGGVPSAGYTF.

V gene TRBV4-3 combines with J gene TRBJ2-7; D perhaps matches TRBD2 (6 bases). CDR3 length: 15 amino acids. CDR1 is LGHNA, CDR2 YSLEER, per germline. The V end was cut by 1 base, the J end by 5 bases, with 15 bases between. The CDR3 DNA is TGCGCCAGCAGCCAAGGCCCCGGGACTGTTGACGAGCAGTACTTC. Translated: CASSQGPGTVDEQYF.

This chain connects TRBV7-3 to TRBJ1-1; 9 nucleotides match TRBD1. After removal of 4 bases from V and 4 bases from J, the junction contained 4 bases not matched to a gene. The CDR3 runs 14 residues. Germline CDR1 reads SGHTA; CDR2 reads FQGTGA. DNA for the CDR3: TGTGCCAGCAGCTCAACAGGGGGCCCCACTGAAGCTTTCTTT. Amino acid sequence: CASSSTGGPTEAFF.